Below are 9 T cell receptor beta chains sequenced from a single sample in a study of immune characterization of retroperitoneal liposarcoma (dated by TCRdb to the late 2010s). Libraries came from PCR. The instrument was a NextSeq 500. Clones were called with MiXCR by TCRdb after fastp trimmed the public reads at Q25, and only in-frame beta chains were retained. Each entry is one CDR3 protein sequence, shown with its most common DNA and genes. In this sample the table shows 10,000 or so distinct CDR3 sequences, about 30% of which occur a single time. The ten largest clones represent 8.5% of the sample. Sequenced sample: tumor tissue. The receptors originated from a female donor with retroperitoneal liposarcoma.

V usage is TRBV7-6 and J usage is TRBJ2-3; D is uncertain. The closer fit of TRBJ2-1 to the DNA end suggests the J call may be wrong. The germline V gene has CDR1 SGHVS and CDR2 FNYEAQ. The CDR3 runs 12 residues. The CDR3 bases are TGTGCCAGCAGCTCAGCGTCAGATACGCAGTTCTTC. As protein: CASSSASDTQFF.

As to this clonotype: This may come from a read error, since a much larger clone is one base off. The chain employs TRBV6-5 and TRBJ2-1, with TRBD1 matching over 9 bases. The last part of the DNA fits TRBJ2-7 better; the J call may be wrong. CDR3 length equals 15 residues. The germline V gene encodes CDR1 MNHEY and CDR2 SVGAGI. The CDR3 loop is CANSYSGDRAYEQYF. CDR3 nucleotide sequence: TGTGCCAACAGTTACTCGGGGGACAGGGCCTACGAGCAGTACTTC.

The V call is TRBV6-5, the J call TRBJ2-5; weak D call: TRBD2 (6 bases). The J call is doubtful: the DNA matches TRBJ2-1 better. CDR1 is MNHEY and CDR2 is SVGAGI in the germline V gene. This CDR3 region has 16 residues. CDR3 sequence: CASSYHLGTLYNEQFF. The CDR3 nucleotides are TGTGCCAGCAGTTACCACCTTGGGACTCTCTACAATGAGCAGTTCTTC.

This clonotype was observed once. The chain couples TRBV6-1 to TRBJ2-3; D gene ambiguous. The CDR3 contains 13 residues. Germline CDR1 is MNHNS and CDR2 is SASEGT. V lost 5 bases and J lost 2, with 8 bases in between. CDR3 in DNA: TGTGCCAGCAGTTCCAATCCCACAGATACGCAGTATTTT. Its protein product is CASSSNPTDTQYF.

The CDR3 bases are TGTGCCAGCGCTATCAGCGAACCCTACGAGCAGTACTTC. Amino acid sequence: CASAISEPYEQYF. The chain carries TRBV6-1 and TRBJ2-1; D unresolved. The end of the DNA is better explained by TRBJ2-7, so the J call may be wrong. The CDR3 runs 13 residues. The germline V gene encodes CDR1 MNHNS and CDR2 SASEGT.

The chain joins TRBV27 to TRBJ2-1, with D perhaps TRBD1 (5 bases). Germline V gives CDR1 MNHEY, CDR2 SMNVEV (reference sequence). Trimming cost V 7 bases and J 0 bases, with 13 bases left between them. There are 15 residues in the CDR3. The CDR3 region is CASKQVMGSYNEQFF. DNA of the CDR3: TGTGCCAGCAAACAGGTTATGGGCTCCTACAATGAGCAGTTCTTC.

The chain combines TRBV5-1 with TRBJ2-1; 11 nucleotides line up with TRBD2. The J call may be mistaken, given a closer DNA end match to TRBJ2-7. This CDR3 region has 14 residues. CDR1 is SGHRS and CDR2 is YFSETQ in the germline V gene. The CDR3 is CASSWGTSGYEQYF. The CDR3 DNA reads TGCGCCAGCAGCTGGGGGACTAGCGGATACGAGCAGTACTTC.

This clonotype has a handful of counts. The rearrangement joins TRBV7-2 to TRBJ1-1, with D hard to call. The CDR3 spans 11 residues. The germline V gene encodes CDR1 SGHTA and CDR2 FQGNSA. The V end lost 7 bases, the J end lost 3 bases, and 6 bases lay between the germline ends. CDR3 loop: CASTLDTEAFF. In DNA form, the CDR3 reads TGTGCCAGCACCCTGGACACTGAAGCTTTCTTT.

This clonotype is medium-sized by share. The chain is built from TRBV12-3 or TRBV12-4 and TRBJ2-1; D is perhaps TRBD2 (5 bases). The CDR3 covers 13 residues. V was trimmed by 7 bases and J by 13 bases, leaving 20 bases between them. CDR3 sequence reads: CASTLSGLETQFF. DNA for the CDR3: TGTGCCAGCACCCTGAGCGGATTGGAGACCCAGTTCTTC.